The present T cell receptor (beta chain) was sequenced within a study of blood T cells in healthy people across ages. The germline CDR1 and CDR2 sequences are LGHNA and YSLEER. This CDR3 spans 14 amino acids. Trimming left V 1 base short and J 5 bases short, with 11 bases between. Total RNA extracted from each sample amounted to at least 6 micrograms. Primed by a sample-barcoded 5' primer and a J-beta primer mix, a second PCR proceeded for about 7 to 12 cycles. One entry per CDR3 protein results from TCRdb running MiXCR on the 5' RACE reads. The data contain around 2 million distinct CDR3 sequences, around 42% of them singletons. There are a few counts of this clonotype.

Sequencing input: blood. The V and J genes are TRBV4-3 and TRBJ1-1, with D uncertain. The sequence came from a human donor in good health. CDR3 protein: CASSQGAVETEAFF. The DNA of the CDR3 is TGCGCCAGCAGCCAAGGGGCGGTGGAGACTGAAGCTTTCTTT.